This record looks at one T cell receptor beta chain sequence and its context. Its antigen is currently unknown. Profiling of TCR beta VDJ combinations and CDR3 sequences used genomic DNA as template. TCRdb analysed the reads with MiXCR anew, one entry per CDR3 protein. The sample yields a few hundred thousand distinct CDR3 sequences, approximately 60% seen once. The sample originates from a study of CD8+CD57+ T cells in acquired aplastic anemia. For the study at large: CD4+ cell libraries from healthy donors averaged about 10.8 million reads.

With 5 bases clipped from V and 4 bases from J, the junction kept 6 bases outside the gene matches. Germline values: CDR1 SEHNR, CDR2 FQNEAQ (reference sequence). CDR3 length equals 15 residues. Whole-study results and caveats: A significant difference in CD8+ Simpson's diversity between patients and controls was not found.

The gene calls are TRBV7-9 and TRBJ1-1; TRBD1 agrees at 11 bases. The source is a human donor in good health. The specimen was sorted CD4+, CD8+, or CD8+CD57+ T cells (not recorded which) from PBMCs. CDR3 bases: TGTGCCAGCAGCGTCGCCGGGACAGGGGGCACTGAAGCTTTCTTT. Its protein is CASSVAGTGGTEAFF.